This T cell receptor (beta chain) was sequenced for a study of T cells in Graves' hyperthyroidism and ophthalmopathy. At least ten counts were recorded for this clonotype. This CDR3 contains 10 residues. Trimming removed 9 bases at V and 7 bases at J, with 10 bases between. Germline V CDR1 and CDR2: SNHLY, FYNNEI. RNA transcripts served as the template for amplifying TCR beta CDR3 regions. Using the HTBI primer set, a first-round RT-PCR was run on the TCR CDR3. Via MiXCR, TCRdb re-called the multiplex PCR reads, giving one row per CDR3 protein. Seen here are about 620,000 distinct CDR3 sequences, around 15% observed once, and the top ten hold approximately 3.9%.

The sample consisted of blood. V usage is TRBV2 and J usage is TRBJ2-7; D is perhaps TRBD1 or TRBD2 (5 bases each). This receptor was obtained from a woman in her twenties or thirties with Graves' hyperthyroidism. Written as DNA, the CDR3 is TGTGCCAGACAAGGGGAGGAGCAGTACTTC. It specifies CARQGEEQYF.